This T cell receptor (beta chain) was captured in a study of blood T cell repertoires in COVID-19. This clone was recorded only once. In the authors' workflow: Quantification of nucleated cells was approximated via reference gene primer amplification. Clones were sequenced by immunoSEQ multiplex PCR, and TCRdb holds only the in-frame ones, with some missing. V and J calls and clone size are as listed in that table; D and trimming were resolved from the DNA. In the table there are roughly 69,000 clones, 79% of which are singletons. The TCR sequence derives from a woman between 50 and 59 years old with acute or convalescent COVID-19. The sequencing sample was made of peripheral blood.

CDR3 in amino acids: CASSQDQAPNQPQHF. Written as DNA, the CDR3 is TGTGCCAGCAGCCAAGACCAGGCCCCGAATCAGCCCCAGCATTTT. This chain links TRBV3-1 (or the pseudogene TRBV3-2) with TRBJ1-5; D gene uncertain. Deletions cut 0 bases from V and 4 bases from J, with 10 bases between. Per the germline V gene, CDR1 is LGHDT and CDR2 is YNNKEL (reference sequence). The CDR3 is 15 residues long.